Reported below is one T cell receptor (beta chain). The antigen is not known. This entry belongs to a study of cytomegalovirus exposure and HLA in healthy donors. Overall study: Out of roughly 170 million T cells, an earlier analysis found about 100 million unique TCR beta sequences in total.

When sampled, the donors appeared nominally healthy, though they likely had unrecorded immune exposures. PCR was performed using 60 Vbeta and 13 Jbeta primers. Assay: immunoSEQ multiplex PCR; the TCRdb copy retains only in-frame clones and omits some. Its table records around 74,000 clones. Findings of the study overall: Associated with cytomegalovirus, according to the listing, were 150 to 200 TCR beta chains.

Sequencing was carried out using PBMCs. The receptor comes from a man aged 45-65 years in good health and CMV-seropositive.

The CDR3 is CASSMQGAEAFF. Written as DNA, the CDR3 is TGTGCCAGCAGTATGCAGGGGGCTGAAGCTTTCTTT. The chain joins TRBV25-1 to TRBJ1-1, with 7 bases aligning to TRBD1. The CDR3 has 12 amino acids. V lost 5 bases, J lost 6 bases, and 3 bases stayed unmatched. Looked up from germline, CDR1 is MGHDK and CDR2 is SYGVNS.